This TCR beta chain was captured by sequencing in a study of metastatic and nonmetastatic thyroid tumors. In the study overall: A comparison of repertoires was made across blood and tumor or nodule tissue from malignant and benign thyroid patients.

J was trimmed by 11 bases and V by 2 bases; bases with no gene match: 8. This CDR3 is built from 14 residues. Germline V gene data show CDR1 as ENHRY and CDR2 as SYGVKD. No treatment of any kind had been given to any patient before thyroid surgery. The study, taken as a whole, reports: It was reportedly found that TCR beta diversity was significantly higher in malignant thyroid tumors than in benign nodules, a difference seen in both blood and tumor samples.

TCRdb re-clonotyped the PCR reads through MiXCR. The sample has fewer than 15,000 clones; over 9.5% are singletons. This clone was detected ten times or more. The antigen is undetermined. A read error may explain this, as a much larger clone is one base away. Other nucleotide sequences from this sample produce the same CDR3. The V call is TRBV10-3, the J call TRBJ1-4; 7 bases align to TRBD1. The sequence came from a female donor with papillary thyroid cancer or a benign thyroid nodule (not recorded which). Some clones in this sample may be carry-over from other donors' samples. Source material: blood. CDR3 nucleotides: TGTGCCATCAGTGAGGAGACAGGGACCGGGAAACTGTTTTTT. Translation gives CAISEETGTGKLFF.